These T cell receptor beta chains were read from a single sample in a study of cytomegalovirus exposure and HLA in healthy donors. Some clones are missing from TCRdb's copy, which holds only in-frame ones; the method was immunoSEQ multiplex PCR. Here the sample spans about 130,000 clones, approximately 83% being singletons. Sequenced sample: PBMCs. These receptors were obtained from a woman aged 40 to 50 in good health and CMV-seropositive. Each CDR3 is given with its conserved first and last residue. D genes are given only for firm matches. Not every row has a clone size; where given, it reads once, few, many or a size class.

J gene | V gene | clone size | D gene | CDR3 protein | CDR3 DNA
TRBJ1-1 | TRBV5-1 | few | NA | CASSPGGDTEAFF | TGCGCCAGCAGCCCGGGTGGTGACACTGAAGCTTTCTTT
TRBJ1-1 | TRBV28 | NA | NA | CASSSGYRVGFTEAFF | TGTGCCAGCAGTTCGGGATACAGGGTAGGGTTTACTGAAGCTTTCTTT
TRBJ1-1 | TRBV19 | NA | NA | CASSINGGVNTEAFF | TGTGCCAGTAGTATAAACGGCGGAGTGAACACTGAAGCTTTCTTT
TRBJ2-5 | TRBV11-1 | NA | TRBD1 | CASSFTGQGAGQETQYF | TGTGCCAGCAGCTTTACTGGCCAGGGGGCAGGGCAAGAGACCCAGTACTTC
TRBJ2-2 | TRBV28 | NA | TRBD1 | CASSLAGQGAGTGELFF | TGTGCCAGCAGTTTGGCGGGACAGGGGGCAGGCACCGGGGAGCTGTTTTTT
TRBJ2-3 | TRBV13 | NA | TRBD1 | CASSPDRAQDTQYF | TGTGCCAGCAGCCCGGACAGGGCACAAGATACGCAGTATTTT
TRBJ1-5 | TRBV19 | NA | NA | CASIRAPGQPQHF | TGTGCCAGTATTAGGGCTCCAGGGCAGCCCCAGCATTTT
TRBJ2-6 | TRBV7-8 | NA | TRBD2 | CASSSSGRGFGANVLTF | TGTGCCAGCTCATCTAGCGGTAGAGGGTTTGGGGCCAACGTCCTGACTTTC
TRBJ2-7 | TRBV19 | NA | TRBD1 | CATRDRAGDYEQYF | TGTGCCACCAGGGACAGGGCAGGGGACTACGAGCAGTACTTC
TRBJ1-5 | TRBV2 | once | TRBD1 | CASSEAPGGGQPQHF | TGTGCCAGCAGTGAAGCCCCAGGGGGCGGTCAGCCCCAGCATTTT
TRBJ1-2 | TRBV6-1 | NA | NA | CASSDEGGVNYTF | TGTGCCAGCAGTGATGAGGGTGGAGTGAACTACACCTTC
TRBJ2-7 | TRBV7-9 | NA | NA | CASSLGTGLIYEQYF | TGTGCCAGCAGCTTAGGAACGGGACTTATCTACGAGCAGTACTTC
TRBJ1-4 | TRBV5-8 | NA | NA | CASSPIGATNEKLFF | TGTGCCAGCAGCCCGATAGGGGCAACTAATGAAAAACTGTTTTTT
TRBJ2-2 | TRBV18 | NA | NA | CASSPPGTANTGELFF | TGTGCCAGCTCACCACCTGGGACTGCGAACACCGGGGAGCTGTTTTTT
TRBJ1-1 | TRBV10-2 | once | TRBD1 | CATRQGGNTEAFF | TGCGCCACCCGACAGGGCGGTAACACTGAAGCTTTCTTT
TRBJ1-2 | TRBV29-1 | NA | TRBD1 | CSAQSGTGSLYGYTF | TGCAGCGCTCAAAGTGGGACAGGGTCGCTCTATGGCTACACCTTC
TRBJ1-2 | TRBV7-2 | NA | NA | CASSLIGAGANPINYGYTF | TGTGCCAGCAGCTTAATAGGGGCAGGGGCCAACCCAATTAACTATGGCTACACCTTC
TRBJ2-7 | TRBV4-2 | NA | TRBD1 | CASSQPGQGDLRYEQYF | TGTGCCAGCAGCCAACCGGGACAGGGGGACCTACGGTACGAGCAGTACTTC
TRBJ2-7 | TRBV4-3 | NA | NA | CASSQDPFSSYEQYF | TGCGCCAGCAGCCAAGACCCCTTTTCCTCCTACGAGCAGTACTTC
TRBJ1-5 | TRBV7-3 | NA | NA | CASRTGQYYSNQPQHF | TGTGCCAGCAGAACAGGACAGTACTATAGCAATCAGCCCCAGCATTTT
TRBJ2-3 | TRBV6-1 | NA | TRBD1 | CASSENPRGQSTDTQYF | TGTGCCAGCAGTGAAAACCCCAGGGGGCAATCAACAGATACGCAGTATTTT
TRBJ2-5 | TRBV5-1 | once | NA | CASSVGLTDPSETQYF | TGCGCCAGCAGCGTAGGTTTGACTGATCCCTCGGAGACCCAGTACTTC
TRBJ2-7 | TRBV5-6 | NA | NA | CASSLQGNYEQYF | TGTGCCAGCAGCCTTCAGGGGAACTACGAGCAGTACTTC
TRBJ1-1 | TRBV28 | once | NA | CAATRGTEAFF | TGTGCCGCCACTCGGGGCACTGAAGCTTTCTTT
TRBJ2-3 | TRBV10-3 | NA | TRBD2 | CAITGGGTDTQYF | TGTGCCATCACCGGCGGGGGTACAGATACGCAGTATTTT
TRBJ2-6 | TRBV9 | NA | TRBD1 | CASSPRQGVNSGANVLTF | TGTGCCAGCAGCCCGCGACAGGGGGTGAACTCTGGGGCCAACGTCCTGACTTTC
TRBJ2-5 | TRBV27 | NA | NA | CASSLVPGEAQYF | TGTGCCAGCAGTTTAGTCCCGGGGGAGGCCCAGTACTTC
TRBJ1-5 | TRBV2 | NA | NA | CASSEVGGDQPQHF | TGTGCCAGCAGTGAGGTAGGGGGTGATCAGCCCCAGCATTTT
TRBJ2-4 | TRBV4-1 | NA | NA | CASSQGGGRLTVTKNIQYF | TGCGCCAGCAGCCAAGGCGGCGGGCGGCTAACAGTTACCAAAAACATTCAGTACTTC
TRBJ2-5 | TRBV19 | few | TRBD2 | CARLIGLAAWQETQYF | TGTGCCCGGTTAATCGGGCTAGCGGCTTGGCAAGAGACCCAGTACTTC
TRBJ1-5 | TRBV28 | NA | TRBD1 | CASSPPGQAHQPQHF | TGTGCCAGCAGCCCTCCGGGACAGGCCCATCAGCCCCAGCACTTT
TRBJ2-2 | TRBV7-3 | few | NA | CASSPTGAGELFF | TGTGCCAGCAGCCCAACAGGAGCCGGGGAGCTGTTTTTT
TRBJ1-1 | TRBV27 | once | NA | CASSPGLMTEAFF | TGTGCCAGCAGCCCCGGGTTGATGACTGAAGCTTTCTTT